One sample yielded the 5 T cell receptor beta chains listed below, sequenced in a study of cytomegalovirus exposure and HLA in healthy donors. Primers: 60 Vbeta forward and 13 Jbeta reverse. Here immunoSEQ multiplex PCR was the method, and the copy in TCRdb shows in-frame clones only, minus some. The profile shows just under 95,000 clones, just under 85% of them singletons. Sequencing used PBMCs. These receptors all come from a woman aged 18-30 years in good health and CMV-seropositive.

This chain joins TRBV30 and TRBJ2-5; D may be TRBD1 (5 bases). The CDR3 is 12 residues long. Germline CDR1 reads GTSNPN; CDR2 reads SVGIG (reference sequence). Trimming shortened V by 2 bases and J by 4 bases, and 8 bases separated the two germline ends. In DNA, the CDR3 is TGTGCCTGGAGTCGTAGGGGAGAGACCCAGTACTTC. Residues: CAWSRRGETQYF.

The chain combines TRBV6-5 with TRBJ2-7, with TRBD1 matching over 9 bases. The CDR3 spans 14 residues. The germline gives CDR1 MNHEY, CDR2 SVGAGI. Trimming took 4 bases from V and 3 from J; bases not matched to a gene: 4. For the CDR3, the DNA is TGTGCCAGCAGTTGGGGGACAGGGATCTACGAGCAGTACTTC. This sequence encodes CASSWGTGIYEQYF.

This sequence joins TRBV6-1 and TRBJ2-2; D may be TRBD1 (5 bases). The CDR3 contains 14 residues. The V gene's germline CDR1 is MNHNS and CDR2 SASEGT. V was pared by 6 bases and J by 3 bases, with 11 bases between. The CDR3 spells CASRTGYDTGELFF. In nucleotides, the CDR3 is TGTGCCAGCAGAACAGGTTACGACACCGGGGAGCTGTTTTTT.

This sequence joins TRBV4-1 and TRBJ2-7; the D is unclear. This CDR3 contains 16 residues. Per the germline V gene, CDR1 is MGHRA and CDR2 is YSYEKL. V was trimmed by 0 bases and J by 6 bases, leaving 18 bases between them. This CDR3 reads CASSQDVPRYLSEQYF. The CDR3 region has the DNA TGCGCCAGCAGCCAAGATGTTCCCAGGTATCTCAGCGAGCAGTACTTC.

The rearrangement joins TRBV18 to TRBJ2-7; 8 nucleotides match TRBD2. From germline, CDR1 is KGHSH and CDR2 LQKENI. V gave up 0 bases and J gave up 4 bases; unmatched junction bases: 8. The CDR3 has 16 residues. The DNA for the CDR3 is TGTGCCAGCTCACCACCGGGTAGCGGGGACCTGTACGAGCAGTACTTC. Its protein is CASSPPGSGDLYEQYF.